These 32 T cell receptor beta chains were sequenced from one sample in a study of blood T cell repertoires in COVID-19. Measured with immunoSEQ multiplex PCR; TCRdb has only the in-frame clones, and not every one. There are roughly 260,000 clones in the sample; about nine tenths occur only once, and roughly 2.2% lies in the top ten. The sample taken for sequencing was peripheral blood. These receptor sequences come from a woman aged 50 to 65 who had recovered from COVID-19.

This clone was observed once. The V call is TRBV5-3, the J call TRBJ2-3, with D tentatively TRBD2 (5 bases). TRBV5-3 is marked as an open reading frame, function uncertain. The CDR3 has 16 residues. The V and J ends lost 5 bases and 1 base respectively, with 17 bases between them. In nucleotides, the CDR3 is TGTGCCAGAAGGGCGGCGGCGGGCCTTCGCACAGATACGCAGTATTTT. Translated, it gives CARRAAAGLRTDTQYF.

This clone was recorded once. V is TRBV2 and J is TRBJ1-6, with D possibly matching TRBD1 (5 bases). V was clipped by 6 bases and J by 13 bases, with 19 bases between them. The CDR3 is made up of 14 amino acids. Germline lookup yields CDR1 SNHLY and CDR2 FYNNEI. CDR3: CASSPDAGGVPLHF. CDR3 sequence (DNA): TGTGCCAGCAGCCCGGACGCCGGGGGGGTTCCCCTCCACTTT.

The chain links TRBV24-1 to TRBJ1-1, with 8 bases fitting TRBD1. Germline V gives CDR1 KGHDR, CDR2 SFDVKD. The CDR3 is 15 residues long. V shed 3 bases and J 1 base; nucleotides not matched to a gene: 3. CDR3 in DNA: TGTGCCACCAGTGATCCCGGGACAGGGAACACTGAAGCTTTCTTT. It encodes CATSDPGTGNTEAFF.

The CDR3 DNA is TGTGCCAGCAGTGAACTAGCGAGCTCCTACAATGAGCAGTTCTTC. This gives the protein CASSELASSYNEQFF. This chain links TRBV6-1 with TRBJ2-1, with D possibly matching TRBD2 (6 bases). CDR3 length equals 15 residues. The germline CDR1 and CDR2 sequences are MNHNS and SASEGT. The V end was cut by 2 bases, the J end by 0 bases, with 8 bases between.

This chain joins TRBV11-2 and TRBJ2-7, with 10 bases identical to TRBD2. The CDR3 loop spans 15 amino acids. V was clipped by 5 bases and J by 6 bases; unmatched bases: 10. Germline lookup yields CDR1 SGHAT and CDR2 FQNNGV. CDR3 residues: CASSRSSGGAGEQYF. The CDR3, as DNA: TGTGCCAGCAGCCGATCTAGCGGGGGAGCTGGCGAGCAGTACTTC.

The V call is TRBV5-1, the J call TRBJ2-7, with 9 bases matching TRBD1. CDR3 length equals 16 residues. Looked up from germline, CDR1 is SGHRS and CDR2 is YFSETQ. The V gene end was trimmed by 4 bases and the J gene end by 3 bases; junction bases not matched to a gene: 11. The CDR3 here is CASSPASTGQGYEQYF. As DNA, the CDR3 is TGCGCCAGCAGCCCGGCTTCTACGGGACAGGGCTACGAGCAGTACTTC.

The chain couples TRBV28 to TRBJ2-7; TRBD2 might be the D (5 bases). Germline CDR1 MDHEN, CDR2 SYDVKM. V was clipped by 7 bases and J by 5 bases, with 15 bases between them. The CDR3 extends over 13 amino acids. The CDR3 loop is CASTQDSGNEQYF. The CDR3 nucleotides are TGTGCCAGCACCCAGGACTCGGGCAACGAGCAGTACTTC.

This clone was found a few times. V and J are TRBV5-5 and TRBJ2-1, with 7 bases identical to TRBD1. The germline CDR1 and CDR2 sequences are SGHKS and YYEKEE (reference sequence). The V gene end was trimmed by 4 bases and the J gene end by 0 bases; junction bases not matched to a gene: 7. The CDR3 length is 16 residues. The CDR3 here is CASSRRQGISYNEQFF. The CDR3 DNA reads TGTGCCAGCAGCCGCCGACAGGGAATCTCCTACAATGAGCAGTTCTTC. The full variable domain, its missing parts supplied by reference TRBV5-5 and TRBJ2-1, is DAGVTQSPTHLIKTRGQQVTLRCSPISGHKSVSWYQQVLGQGPQFIFQYYEKEERGRGNFPDRFSARQFPNYSSELNVNALLLGDSALYLCASSRRQGISYNEQFFGPGTRLTVL.

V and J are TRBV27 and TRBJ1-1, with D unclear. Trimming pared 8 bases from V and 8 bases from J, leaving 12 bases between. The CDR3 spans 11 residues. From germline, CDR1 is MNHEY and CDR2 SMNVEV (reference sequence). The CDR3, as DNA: TGTGCCAGCCATTGGGCAGGAGAAGCTTTCTTT. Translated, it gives CASHWAGEAFF.

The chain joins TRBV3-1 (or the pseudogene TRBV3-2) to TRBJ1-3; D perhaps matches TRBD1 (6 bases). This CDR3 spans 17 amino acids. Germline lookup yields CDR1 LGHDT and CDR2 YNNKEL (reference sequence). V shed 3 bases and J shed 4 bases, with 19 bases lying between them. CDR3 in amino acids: CASSQSPGGATGNTIYF. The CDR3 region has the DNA TGTGCCAGCAGCCAGAGCCCCGGGGGGGCTACGGGAAACACCATATATTTT.

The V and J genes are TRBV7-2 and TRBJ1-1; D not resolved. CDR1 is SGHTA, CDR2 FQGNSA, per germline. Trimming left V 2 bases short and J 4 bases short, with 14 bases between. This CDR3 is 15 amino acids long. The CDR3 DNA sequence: TGTGCCAGCAGCTTACAGGTCGGGGTCGCCACTGAAGCTTTCTTT. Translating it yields CASSLQVGVATEAFF.

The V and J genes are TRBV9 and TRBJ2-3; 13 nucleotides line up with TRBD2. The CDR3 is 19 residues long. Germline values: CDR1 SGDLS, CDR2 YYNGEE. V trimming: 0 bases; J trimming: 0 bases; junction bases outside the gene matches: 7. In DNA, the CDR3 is TGTGCCAGCAGCGTAGAATTGAGGGGACTAGCGGGAAGCACAGATACGCAGTATTTT. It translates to CASSVELRGLAGSTDTQYF.

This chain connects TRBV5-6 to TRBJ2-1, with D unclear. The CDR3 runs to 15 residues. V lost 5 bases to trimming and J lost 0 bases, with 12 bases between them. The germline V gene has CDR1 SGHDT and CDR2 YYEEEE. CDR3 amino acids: CASSYETSSYNEQFF. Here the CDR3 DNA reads TGTGCCAGCAGTTACGAAACGAGCTCCTACAATGAGCAGTTCTTC.

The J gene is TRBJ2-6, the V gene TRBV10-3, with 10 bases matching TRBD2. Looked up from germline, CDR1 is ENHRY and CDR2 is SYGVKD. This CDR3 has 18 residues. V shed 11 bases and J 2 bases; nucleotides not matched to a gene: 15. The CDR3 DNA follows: TGTGCCGTAAGCGGGAGGGCCTCAGTACATGCTGGGGCCAACGTCCTGACTTTC. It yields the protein CAVSGRASVHAGANVLTF.

The CDR3 DNA sequence: TGTGCCTGGAGTGTACGGCGGGACACAGATACGCAGTATTTT. Its protein product is CAWSVRRDTDTQYF. The rearrangement joins TRBV30 to TRBJ2-3, with a possible D match to TRBD2 (6 bases). This CDR3 has 14 residues. V was pared by 0 bases and J by 2 bases, with 9 bases between. CDR1 and CDR2 from the germline V gene are GTSNPN and SVGIG (reference sequence).

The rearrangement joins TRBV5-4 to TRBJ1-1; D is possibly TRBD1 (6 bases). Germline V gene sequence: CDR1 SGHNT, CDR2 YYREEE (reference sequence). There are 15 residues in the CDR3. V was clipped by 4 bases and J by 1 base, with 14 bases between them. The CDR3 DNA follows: TGTGCCAGCAGCCAATCCGGGACAAGGAACACTGAAGCTTTCTTT. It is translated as CASSQSGTRNTEAFF.

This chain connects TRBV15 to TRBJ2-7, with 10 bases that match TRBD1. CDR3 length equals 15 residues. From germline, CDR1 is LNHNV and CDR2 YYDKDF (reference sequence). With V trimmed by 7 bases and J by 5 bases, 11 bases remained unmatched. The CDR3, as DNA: TGTGCCACCACCGGCCCGGGACAGGGGCTAGACGAGCAGTACTTC. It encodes CATTGPGQGLDEQYF. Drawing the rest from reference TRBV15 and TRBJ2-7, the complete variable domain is DAMVIQNPRYQVTQFGKPVTLSCSQTLNHNVMYWYQQKSSQAPKLLFHYYDKDFNNEADTPDNFQSRRPNTSFCFLDIRSPGLGDTAMYLCATTGPGQGLDEQYFGPGTRLTVT.

The CDR3 here is CASSSGWTDEAFF. The CDR3 DNA follows: TGCGCCAGCAGCTCTGGCTGGACAGATGAAGCTTTCTTT. The chain is built from TRBV5-1 and TRBJ1-1; tentative D call: TRBD1 (6 bases). The CDR3 is 13 amino acids. Germline CDR1 SGHRS, CDR2 YFSETQ. The V gene lost 3 bases and the J gene lost 7 bases, with 13 bases spanning the gap.

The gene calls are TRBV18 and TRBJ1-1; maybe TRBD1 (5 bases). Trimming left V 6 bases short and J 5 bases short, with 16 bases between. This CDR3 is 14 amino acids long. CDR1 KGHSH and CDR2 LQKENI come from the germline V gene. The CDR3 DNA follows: TGTGCCAGCTCGTACAGGTCCTCGGAAACTGAAGCTTTCTTT. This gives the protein CASSYRSSETEAFF. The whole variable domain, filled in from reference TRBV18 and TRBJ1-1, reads NAGVMQNPRHLVRRRGQEARLRCSPMKGHSHVYWYRQLPEEGLKFMVYLQKENIIDESGMPKERFSAEFPKEGPSILRIQQVVRGDSAAYFCASSYRSSETEAFFGQGTRLTVV.

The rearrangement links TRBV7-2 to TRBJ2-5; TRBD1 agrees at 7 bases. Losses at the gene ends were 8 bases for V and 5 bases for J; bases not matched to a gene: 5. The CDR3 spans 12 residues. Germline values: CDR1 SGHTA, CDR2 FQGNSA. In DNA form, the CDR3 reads TGTGCCAGCGGGACAGTAGGGGAGACCCAGTACTTC. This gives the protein CASGTVGETQYF.

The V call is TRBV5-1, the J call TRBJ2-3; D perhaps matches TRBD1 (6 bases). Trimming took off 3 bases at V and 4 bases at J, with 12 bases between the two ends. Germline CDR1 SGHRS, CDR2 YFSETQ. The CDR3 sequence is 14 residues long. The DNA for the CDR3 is TGCGCCAGCAGCTACGGACAGAGCGCAGATACGCAGTATTTT. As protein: CASSYGQSADTQYF.

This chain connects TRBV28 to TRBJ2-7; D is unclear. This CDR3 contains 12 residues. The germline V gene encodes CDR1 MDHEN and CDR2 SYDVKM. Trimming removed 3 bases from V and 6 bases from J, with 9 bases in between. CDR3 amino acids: CASSLAGPEQYF. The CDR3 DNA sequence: TGTGCCAGCAGTTTGGCAGGTCCCGAGCAGTACTTC. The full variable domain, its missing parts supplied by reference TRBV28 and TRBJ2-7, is DVKVTQSSRYLVKRTGEKVFLECVQDMDHENMFWYRQDPGLGLRLIYFSYDVKMKEKGDIPEGYSVSREKKERFSLILESASTNQTSMYLCASSLAGPEQYFGPGTRLTVT.

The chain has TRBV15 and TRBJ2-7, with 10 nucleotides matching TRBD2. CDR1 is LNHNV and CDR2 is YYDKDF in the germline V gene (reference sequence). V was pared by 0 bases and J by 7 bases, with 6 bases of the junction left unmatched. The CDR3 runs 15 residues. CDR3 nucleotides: TGTGCCACCAGCAGAGATCTAGCGGGAGTTCAGGAGCAGTACTTC. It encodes CATSRDLAGVQEQYF.

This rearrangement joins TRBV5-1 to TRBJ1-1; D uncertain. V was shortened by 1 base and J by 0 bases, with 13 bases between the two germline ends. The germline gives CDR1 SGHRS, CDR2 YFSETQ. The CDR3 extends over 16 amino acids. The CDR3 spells CASSLTTGMMNTEAFF. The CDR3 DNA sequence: TGCGCCAGCAGCTTGACGACCGGGATGATGAACACTGAAGCTTTCTTT.

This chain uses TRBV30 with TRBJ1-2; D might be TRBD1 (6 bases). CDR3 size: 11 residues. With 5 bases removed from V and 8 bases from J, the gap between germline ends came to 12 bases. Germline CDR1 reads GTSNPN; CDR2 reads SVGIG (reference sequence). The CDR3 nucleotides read TGTGCCTGGGGGGGCTGGGGCGGCTACACCTTC. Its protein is CAWGGWGGYTF.

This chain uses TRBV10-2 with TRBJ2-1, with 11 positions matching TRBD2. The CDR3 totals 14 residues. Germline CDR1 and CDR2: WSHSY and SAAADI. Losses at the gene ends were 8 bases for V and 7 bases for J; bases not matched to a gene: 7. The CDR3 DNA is TGCGCCAGCCGAACTAGCGGGGGTAGTAATGAGCAGTTCTTC. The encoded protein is CASRTSGGSNEQFF.

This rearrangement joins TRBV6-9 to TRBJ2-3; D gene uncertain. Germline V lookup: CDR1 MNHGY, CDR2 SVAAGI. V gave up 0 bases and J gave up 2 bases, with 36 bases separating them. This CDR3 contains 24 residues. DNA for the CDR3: TGTGCCAGCAGTTATTCTTTGGCGGTTGTCGGAGCCCGAAACTGCCTTATCAACACAGATACGCAGTATTTT. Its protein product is CASSYSLAVVGARNCLINTDTQYF.

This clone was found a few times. CDR3 nucleotides: TGTGCCAGTACCGACAGGGGGCGCAGGGGCTACACCTTC. Translating gives CASTDRGRRGYTF. The chain links TRBV19 to TRBJ1-2, with 10 positions matching TRBD1. The trim removed 7 bases at V and 8 bases at J, leaving 7 bases unmatched. The CDR3 loop spans 13 amino acids. The V gene's germline CDR1 is LNHDA and CDR2 SQIVND (reference sequence).

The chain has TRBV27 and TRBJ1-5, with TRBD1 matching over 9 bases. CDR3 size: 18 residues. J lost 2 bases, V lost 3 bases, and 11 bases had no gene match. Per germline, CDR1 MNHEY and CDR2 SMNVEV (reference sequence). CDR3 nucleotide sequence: TGTGCCAGCAGTTTCCGCCCCAACAGGGGGCTTGGCAATCAGCCCCAGCATTTT. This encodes CASSFRPNRGLGNQPQHF.

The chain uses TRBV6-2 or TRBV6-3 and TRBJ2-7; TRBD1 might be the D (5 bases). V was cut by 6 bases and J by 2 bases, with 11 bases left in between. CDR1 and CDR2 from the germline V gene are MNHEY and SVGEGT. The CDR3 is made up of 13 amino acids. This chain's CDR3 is CASSSRQTYEQYF. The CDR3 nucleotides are TGTGCCAGCAGCAGCCGACAGACCTACGAGCAGTACTTC.

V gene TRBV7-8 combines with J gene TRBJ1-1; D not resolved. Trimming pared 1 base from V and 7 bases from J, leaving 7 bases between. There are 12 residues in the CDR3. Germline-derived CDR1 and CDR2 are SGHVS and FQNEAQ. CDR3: CASSLGTNEAFF. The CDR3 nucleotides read TGTGCCAGCAGCTTAGGTACAAATGAAGCTTTCTTT. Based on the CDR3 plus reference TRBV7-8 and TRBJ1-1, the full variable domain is GAGVSQSPRYKVAKRGQDVALRCDPISGHVSLFWYQQALGQGPEFLTYFQNEAQLDKSGLPSDRFFAERPEGSVSTLKIQRTQQEDSAVYLCASSLGTNEAFFGQGTRLTVV.

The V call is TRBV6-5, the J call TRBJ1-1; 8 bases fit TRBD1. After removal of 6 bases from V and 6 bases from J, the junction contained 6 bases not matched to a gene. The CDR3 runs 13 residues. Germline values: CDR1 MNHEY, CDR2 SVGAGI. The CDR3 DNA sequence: TGTGCCAGCAGAGGACAGGGAAGGGCTGAAGCTTTCTTT. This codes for CASRGQGRAEAFF.